This T cell receptor (beta chain) was sequenced during a study of T-cell reconstitution after alpha-beta-depleted transplantation in children. Broader study findings: A year had passed since transplant, and T-cell counts and diversity by then came mostly from newly produced T cells. Reported findings indicate that, about two months after transplant, alpha-beta T cells came from several hundred expanded clones, which were derived from non-depleted graft cells. Day-60 TCRbeta diversity that was high in some patients was derived from surviving recipient T cells and thymic progenitors.

V gave up 4 bases and J gave up 5 bases, with 17 bases separating them. This CDR3 is built from 16 residues. Germline-derived CDR1 and CDR2 are MNHEY and SVGEGT. Comments on this clonotype: Its antigen is currently unknown.

The TCRbeta library incorporated unique molecular identifiers. MiXCR was run by TCRdb on the PCR reads, yielding one entry per CDR3 protein. The sample lists about 980,000 distinct CDR3 sequences; around 30% were seen once. The sequenced sample was PBMCs, mostly from graft donor cells, obtained 360 days after TCRalphabeta/CD19-depleted stem cell transplant. The receptor's source is a boy younger than two who had a stem cell transplant for SCID, so the T cells may come from the graft donor. The V gene is TRBV6-2 or TRBV6-3, the J gene TRBJ2-2; D possibly corresponds to TRBD1 (6 bases). CDR3 sequence reads: CASSSSYRERTGELFF. The CDR3 DNA follows: TGTGCCAGCAGTTCTTCCTACAGGGAGAGGACCGGGGAGCTGTTTTTT.